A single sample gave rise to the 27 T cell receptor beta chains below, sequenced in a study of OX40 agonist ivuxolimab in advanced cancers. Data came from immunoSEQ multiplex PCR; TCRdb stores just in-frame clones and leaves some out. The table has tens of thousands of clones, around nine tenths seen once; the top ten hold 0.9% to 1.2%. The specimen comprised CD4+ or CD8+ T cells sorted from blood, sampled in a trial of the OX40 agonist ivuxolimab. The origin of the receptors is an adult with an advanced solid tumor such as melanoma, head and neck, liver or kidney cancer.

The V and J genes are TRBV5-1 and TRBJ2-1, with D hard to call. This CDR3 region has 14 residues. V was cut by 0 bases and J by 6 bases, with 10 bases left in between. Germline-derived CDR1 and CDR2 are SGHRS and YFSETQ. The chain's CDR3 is CASSLEPRSNEQFF. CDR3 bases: TGCGCCAGCAGCTTGGAACCTAGATCCAATGAGCAGTTCTTC.

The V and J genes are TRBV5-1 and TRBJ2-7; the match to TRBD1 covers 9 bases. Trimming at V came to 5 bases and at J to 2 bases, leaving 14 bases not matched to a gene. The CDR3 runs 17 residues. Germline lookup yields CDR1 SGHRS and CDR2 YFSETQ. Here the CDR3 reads CASSPRQGETRAYEQYF. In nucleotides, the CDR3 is TGCGCCAGCAGTCCAAGACAGGGGGAGACGAGGGCCTACGAGCAGTACTTC.

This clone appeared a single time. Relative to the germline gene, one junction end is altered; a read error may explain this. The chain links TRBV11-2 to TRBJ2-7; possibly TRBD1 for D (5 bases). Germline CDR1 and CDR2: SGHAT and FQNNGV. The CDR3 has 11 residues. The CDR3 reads CASSSGYVQYF. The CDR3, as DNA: TGTGCCAGCAGCTCAGGGTACGTGCAGTACTTC.

The DNA of the CDR3 is TGCAGCGTTCGGACAGGGAGGAATGAAAAACTGTTTTTT. Encoded protein: CSVRTGRNEKLFF. The chain recombines TRBV29-1 with TRBJ1-4, with 8 positions matching TRBD1. The CDR3 consists of 13 residues. J gave up 5 bases and V 5 bases, and 4 bases lay outside the gene matches. Germline loops: CDR1 SQVTM, CDR2 ANQGSEA. The full variable domain, with the rest looked up from reference TRBV29-1 and TRBJ1-4, is SAVISQKPSRDICQRGTSLTIQCQVDSQVTMMFWYRQQPGQSLTLIATANQGSEATYESGFVIDKFPISRPNLTFSTLTVSNMSPEDSSIYLCSVRTGRNEKLFFGSGTQLSVL.

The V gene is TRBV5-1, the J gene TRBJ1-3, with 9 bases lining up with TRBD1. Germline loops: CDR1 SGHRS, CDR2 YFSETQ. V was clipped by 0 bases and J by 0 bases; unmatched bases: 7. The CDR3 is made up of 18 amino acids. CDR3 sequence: CASSLEGKTGGSGNTIYF. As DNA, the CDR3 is TGCGCCAGCAGCTTGGAGGGGAAGACAGGGGGCTCTGGAAACACCATATATTTT.

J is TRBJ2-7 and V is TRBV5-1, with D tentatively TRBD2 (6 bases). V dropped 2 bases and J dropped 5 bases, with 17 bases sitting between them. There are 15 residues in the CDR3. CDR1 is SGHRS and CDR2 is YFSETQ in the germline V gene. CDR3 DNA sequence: TGCGCCAGCAGCTTTAACGGCGGGATGGGCAACGAGCAGTACTTC. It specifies CASSFNGGMGNEQYF. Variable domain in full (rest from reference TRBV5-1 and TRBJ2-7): KAGVTQTPRYLIKTRGQQVTLSCSPISGHRSVSWYQQTPGQGLQFLFEYFSETQRNKGNFPGRFSGRQFSNSRSEMNVSTLELGDSALYLCASSFNGGMGNEQYFGPGTRLTVT.

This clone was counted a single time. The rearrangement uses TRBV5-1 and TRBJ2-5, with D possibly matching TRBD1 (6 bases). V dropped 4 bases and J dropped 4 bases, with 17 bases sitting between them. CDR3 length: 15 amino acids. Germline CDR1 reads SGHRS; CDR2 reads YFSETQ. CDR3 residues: CASSGGGGPPETQYF. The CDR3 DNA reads TGCGCCAGCAGCGGGGGTGGGGGCCCCCCAGAGACCCAGTACTTC.

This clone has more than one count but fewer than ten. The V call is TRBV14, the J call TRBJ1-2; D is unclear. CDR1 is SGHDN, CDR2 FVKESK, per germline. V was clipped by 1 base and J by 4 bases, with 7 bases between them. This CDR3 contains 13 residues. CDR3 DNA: TGTGCCAGCAGCCAAGGTTGGCTCTATGGCTACACCTTC. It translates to CASSQGWLYGYTF.

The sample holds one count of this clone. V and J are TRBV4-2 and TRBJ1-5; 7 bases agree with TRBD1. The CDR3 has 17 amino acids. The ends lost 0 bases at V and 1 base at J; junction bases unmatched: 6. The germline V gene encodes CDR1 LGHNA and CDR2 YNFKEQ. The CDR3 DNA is TGTGCCAGCAGCCAAGAAAAGGGGGCCGGGAGCAATCAGCCCCAGCATTTT. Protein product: CASSQEKGAGSNQPQHF.

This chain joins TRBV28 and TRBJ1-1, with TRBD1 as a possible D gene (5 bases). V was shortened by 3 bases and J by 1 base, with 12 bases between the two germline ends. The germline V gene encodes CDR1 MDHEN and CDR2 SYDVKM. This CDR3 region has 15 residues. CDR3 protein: CASSLPRGRNTEAFF. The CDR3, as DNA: TGTGCCAGCAGTTTGCCCCGGGGCCGGAACACTGAAGCTTTCTTT.

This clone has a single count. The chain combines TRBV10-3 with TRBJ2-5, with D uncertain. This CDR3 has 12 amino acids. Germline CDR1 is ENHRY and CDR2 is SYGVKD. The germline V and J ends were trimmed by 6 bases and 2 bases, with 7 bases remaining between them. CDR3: CAIRDRQETQYF. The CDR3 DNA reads TGTGCCATCAGGGACCGGCAAGAGACCCAGTACTTC.

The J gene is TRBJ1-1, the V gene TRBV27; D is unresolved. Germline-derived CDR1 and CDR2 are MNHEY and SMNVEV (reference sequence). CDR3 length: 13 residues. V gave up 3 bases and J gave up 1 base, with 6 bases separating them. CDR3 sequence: CASSFVQNTEAFF. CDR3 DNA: TGTGCCAGCAGTTTTGTCCAGAACACTGAAGCTTTCTTT.

Here the CDR3 DNA reads TGTGCCAGCAGCTTACGGGACGGGAGCTCCTACGAGCAGTACTTC. It specifies CASSLRDGSSYEQYF. The chain carries TRBV7-2 and TRBJ2-7, with a possible D match to TRBD2 (6 bases). The CDR3 is 15 amino acids. V lost 2 bases and J lost 0, with 11 bases in between. Germline CDR1 is SGHTA and CDR2 is FQGNSA.

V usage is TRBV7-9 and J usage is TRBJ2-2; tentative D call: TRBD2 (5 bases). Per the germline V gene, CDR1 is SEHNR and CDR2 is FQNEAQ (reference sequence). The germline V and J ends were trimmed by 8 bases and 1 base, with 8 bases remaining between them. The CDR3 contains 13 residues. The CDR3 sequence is CASGRGNTGELFF. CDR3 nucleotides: TGTGCCAGCGGGAGAGGGAACACCGGGGAGCTGTTTTTT.

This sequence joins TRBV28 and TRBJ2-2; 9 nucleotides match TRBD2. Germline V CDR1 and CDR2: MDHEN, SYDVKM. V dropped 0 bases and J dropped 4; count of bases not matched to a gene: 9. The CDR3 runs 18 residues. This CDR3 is CASSLWVSREGPTGELFF. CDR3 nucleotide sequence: TGTGCCAGCAGTTTATGGGTATCGCGGGAGGGCCCCACCGGGGAGCTGTTTTTT.

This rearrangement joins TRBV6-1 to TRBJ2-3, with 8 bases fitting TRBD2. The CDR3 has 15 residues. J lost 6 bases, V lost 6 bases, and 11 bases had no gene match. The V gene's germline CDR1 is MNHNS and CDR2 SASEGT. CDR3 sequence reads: CASSGLGGRLDTQYF. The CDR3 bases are TGTGCCAGCAGCGGCCTGGGCGGGAGGCTGGATACGCAGTATTTT.

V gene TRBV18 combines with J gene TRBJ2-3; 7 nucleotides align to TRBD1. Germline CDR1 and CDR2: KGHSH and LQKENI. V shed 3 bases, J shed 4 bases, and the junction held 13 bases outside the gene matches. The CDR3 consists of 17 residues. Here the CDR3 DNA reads TGTGCCAGCTCACCTCCCGAGGGGGCGAGTAGGGCAGATACGCAGTATTTT. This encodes CASSPPEGASRADTQYF.

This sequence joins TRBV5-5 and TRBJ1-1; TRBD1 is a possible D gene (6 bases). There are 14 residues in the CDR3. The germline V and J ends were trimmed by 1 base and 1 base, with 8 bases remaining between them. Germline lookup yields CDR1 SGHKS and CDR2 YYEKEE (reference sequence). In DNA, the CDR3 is TGTGCCAGCAGCTTGAACAGGGAGAACACTGAAGCTTTCTTT. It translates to CASSLNRENTEAFF.

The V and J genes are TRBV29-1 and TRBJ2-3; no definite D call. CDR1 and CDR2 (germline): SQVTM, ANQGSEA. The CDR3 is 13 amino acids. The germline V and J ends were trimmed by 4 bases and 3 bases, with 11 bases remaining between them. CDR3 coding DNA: TGCAGCGTTGTAGGGATTGTGACAGATACGCAGTATTTT. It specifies CSVVGIVTDTQYF.

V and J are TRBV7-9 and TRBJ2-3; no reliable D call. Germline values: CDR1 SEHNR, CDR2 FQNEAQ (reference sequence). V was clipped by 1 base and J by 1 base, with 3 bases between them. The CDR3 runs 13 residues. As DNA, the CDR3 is TGTGCCAGCAGCTTAGACGGCACAGATACGCAGTATTTT. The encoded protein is CASSLDGTDTQYF.

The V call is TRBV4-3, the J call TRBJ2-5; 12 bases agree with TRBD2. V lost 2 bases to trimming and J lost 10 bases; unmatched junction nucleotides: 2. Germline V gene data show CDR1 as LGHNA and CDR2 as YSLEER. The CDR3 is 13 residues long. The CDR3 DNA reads TGCGCCAGCAGCCAATCTAGCGGGGGGGACCAGTACTTC. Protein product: CASSQSSGGDQYF.

The CDR3 protein is CASSAQGGWANQPQHF. As DNA, the CDR3 is TGTGCCAGCAGTGCCCAGGGGGGGTGGGCCAATCAGCCCCAGCATTTT. The chain uses TRBV27 and TRBJ1-5; 7 bases fit TRBD1. Losses at the gene ends were 5 bases for V and 3 bases for J; bases not matched to a gene: 10. Per germline, CDR1 MNHEY and CDR2 SMNVEV (reference sequence). The CDR3 is 16 residues long.

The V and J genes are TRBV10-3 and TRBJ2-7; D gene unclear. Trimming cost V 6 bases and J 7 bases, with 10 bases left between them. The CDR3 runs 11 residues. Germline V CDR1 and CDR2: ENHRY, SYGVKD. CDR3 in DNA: TGTGCCATCAGCCCTTCTGGGGAGCAGTACTTC. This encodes CAISPSGEQYF.

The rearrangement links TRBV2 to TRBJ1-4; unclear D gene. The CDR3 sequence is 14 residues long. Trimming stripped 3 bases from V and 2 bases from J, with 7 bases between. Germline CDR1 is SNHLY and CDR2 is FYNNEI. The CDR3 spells CASSDWQTNEKLFF. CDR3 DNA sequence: TGTGCCAGCAGTGATTGGCAGACTAATGAAAAACTGTTTTTT.

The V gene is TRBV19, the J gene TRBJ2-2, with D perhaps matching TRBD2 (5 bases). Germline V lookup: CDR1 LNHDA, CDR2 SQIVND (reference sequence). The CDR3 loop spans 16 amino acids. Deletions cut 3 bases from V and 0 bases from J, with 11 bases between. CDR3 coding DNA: TGTGCCAGTAGTATGGAGGCAGCAACGAACACCGGGGAGCTGTTTTTT. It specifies CASSMEAATNTGELFF.

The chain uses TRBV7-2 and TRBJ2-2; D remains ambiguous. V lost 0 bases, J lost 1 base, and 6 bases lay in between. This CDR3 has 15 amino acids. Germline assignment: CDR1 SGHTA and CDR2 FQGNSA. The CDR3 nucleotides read TGTGCCAGCAGCTTAGCTAGGGAGAACACCGGGGAGCTGTTTTTT. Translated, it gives CASSLARENTGELFF.

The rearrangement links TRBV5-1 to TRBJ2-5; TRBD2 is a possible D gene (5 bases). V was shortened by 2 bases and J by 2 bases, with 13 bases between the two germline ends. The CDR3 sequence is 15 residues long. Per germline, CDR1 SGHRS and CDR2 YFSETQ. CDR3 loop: CASSFNTAGQETQYF. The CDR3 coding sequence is TGCGCCAGCAGCTTCAACACGGCGGGTCAAGAGACCCAGTACTTC.